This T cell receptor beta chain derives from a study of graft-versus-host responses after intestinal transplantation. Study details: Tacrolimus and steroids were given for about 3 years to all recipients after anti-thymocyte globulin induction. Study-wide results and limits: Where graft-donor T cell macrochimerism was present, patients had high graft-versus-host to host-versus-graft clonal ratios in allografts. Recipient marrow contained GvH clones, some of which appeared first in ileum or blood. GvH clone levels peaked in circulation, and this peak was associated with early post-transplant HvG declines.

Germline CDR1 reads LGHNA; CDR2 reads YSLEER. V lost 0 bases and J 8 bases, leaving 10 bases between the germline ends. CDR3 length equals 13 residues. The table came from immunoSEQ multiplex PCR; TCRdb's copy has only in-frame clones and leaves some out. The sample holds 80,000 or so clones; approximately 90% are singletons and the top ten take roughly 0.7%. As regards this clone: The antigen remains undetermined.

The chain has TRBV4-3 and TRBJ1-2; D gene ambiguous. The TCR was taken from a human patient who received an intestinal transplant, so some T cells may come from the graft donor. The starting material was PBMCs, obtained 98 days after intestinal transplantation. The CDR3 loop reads CASSQDHRRGYTF. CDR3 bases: TGCGCCAGCAGCCAAGATCATAGGCGGGGCTACACCTTC.